The sequence of this T cell receptor beta chain was determined in a study of memory CD4+ T cells and cytomegalovirus serostatus. Study-level background: Of the healthy Belgian adults, several were CMV seropositive and about 24 seronegative.

Repertoires were generated with immunoSEQ multiplex PCR, while TCRdb's copy carries only in-frame clones and drops some. The sample includes around 40,000 clones, roughly three quarters seen only once; the top ten take 0.79%. V was clipped by 5 bases and J by 2 bases, with 11 bases between them. CDR1 and CDR2 from the germline V gene are SGHNT and YYREEE (reference sequence). This CDR3 comprises 13 residues. Worth noting for this clone: What it recognizes is unknown.

Single viable CD3+CD4+CD8-CD45RO+ cells were sorted as the memory CD4+ T cells. CD4+ T cells were isolated by positive magnetic selection. The study's findings and limits: Each of fewer than 80 CMV-associated TCRbeta sequences occurred in one to five individuals. Repertoires predicted CMV serostatus with median bootstrapped AUC of 0.95.

The rearrangement uses TRBV5-4 and TRBJ2-7; D is ambiguous. Material for sequencing was memory CD4+ T cells from blood. This clonotype was sampled from an adult in good health and CMV-seronegative. The CDR3 DNA is TGTGCCAGCAGTCCACAGAGGACCTACGAGCAGTACTTC. Encoded protein: CASSPQRTYEQYF. The variable domain in full, with the rest retrieved from reference TRBV5-4 and TRBJ2-7, is ETGVTQSPTHLIKTRGQQVTLRCSSQSGHNTVSWYQQALGQGPQFIFQYYREEENGRGNFPPRFSGLQFPNYSSELNVNALELDDSALYLCASSPQRTYEQYFGPGTRLTVT.